One sample yielded the 28 T cell receptor beta chains listed below, sequenced in a study of control samples from healthy donors and cancer patients. Produced via immunoSEQ multiplex PCR; TCRdb's table is partial and in-frame only. Of 150,000 to 200,000 clones listed, roughly 91% are singletons. Sequencing was carried out using blood. All receptors derive from a woman in her 30s in good health.

The gene calls are TRBV20-1 and TRBJ1-2, with D unresolved. The germline CDR1 and CDR2 sequences are DFQATT and SNEGSKA (reference sequence). This CDR3 has 11 amino acids. V gave up 6 bases and J gave up 1 base, with 6 bases separating them. The CDR3 nucleotides read TGCAGTGCCGACGGTAACTATGGCTACACCTTC. It yields the protein CSADGNYGYTF.

The CDR3 reads CASSQSQTNYGYTF. In nucleotides, the CDR3 is TGTGCCAGCAGCCAATCCCAGACTAACTATGGCTACACCTTC. The V call is TRBV14, the J call TRBJ1-2; D gene uncertain. This CDR3 has 14 residues. Germline CDR1 reads SGHDN; CDR2 reads FVKESK. V lost 2 bases to trimming and J lost 0 bases, with 7 bases between them.

The CDR3 protein is CASSPGGAEAFF. CDR3 in DNA: TGTGCCAGCAGCCCTGGCGGGGCTGAAGCTTTCTTT. The chain links TRBV7-3 to TRBJ1-1, with D uncertain. In germline, CDR1 is SGHTA, CDR2 FQGTGA. CDR3 size: 12 residues. V lost 5 bases and J 6 bases, leaving 10 bases between the germline ends.

This clone showed up just once. This rearrangement joins TRBV5-6 to TRBJ1-3; D is possibly TRBD1 (5 bases). Germline V gives CDR1 SGHDT, CDR2 YYEEEE. With 1 base removed from V and 0 bases from J, the gap between germline ends came to 11 bases. The CDR3 extends over 16 amino acids. CDR3: CASSLNRWISGNTIYF. In DNA, the CDR3 is TGTGCCAGCAGCTTGAACAGGTGGATCTCTGGAAACACCATATATTTT.

This rearrangement joins TRBV11-2 to TRBJ2-7, with 9 positions matching TRBD1. J lost 1 base, V lost 7 bases, and 5 bases had no gene match. The CDR3 consists of 14 residues. The germline V gene encodes CDR1 SGHAT and CDR2 FQNNGV. The CDR3 region is CASILTGGSYEQYF. DNA for the CDR3: TGTGCCAGCATCCTGACAGGGGGTTCCTACGAGCAGTACTTC.

For the CDR3, the DNA is TGTGCCAGCAGCCTGGGACAGATTTCCTACGAGCAGTACTTC. Protein sequence: CASSLGQISYEQYF. The chain recombines TRBV11-2 with TRBJ2-7; 7 bases match TRBD1. This CDR3 spans 14 amino acids. V lost 5 bases, J lost 1 base, and 5 bases stayed unmatched. Germline V lookup: CDR1 SGHAT, CDR2 FQNNGV.

The chain links TRBV18 to TRBJ2-7; D possibly corresponds to TRBD1 (5 bases). Deletions cut 2 bases from V and 1 base from J, with 12 bases between. Per germline, CDR1 KGHSH and CDR2 LQKENI. CDR3 size: 15 residues. Written as DNA, the CDR3 is TGTGCCAGCTCACCAGTTTTAACAGGTTCCTACGAGCAGTACTTC. As protein: CASSPVLTGSYEQYF.

The chain couples TRBV5-4 to TRBJ1-4; 11 bases are shared with TRBD1. The V gene's germline CDR1 is SGHNT and CDR2 YYREEE (reference sequence). The J segment lost 7 bases and the V segment lost 2 bases, leaving 4 bases of the junction unmatched. The CDR3 is 15 amino acids. This CDR3 reads CASSLSGTGGEKLFF. DNA for the CDR3: TGTGCCAGCAGCTTATCCGGGACAGGGGGTGAAAAACTGTTTTTT.

V is TRBV18 and J is TRBJ1-1; 8 nucleotides match TRBD1. Trimming removed 4 bases from V and 3 bases from J; junction bases left unmatched: 4. This CDR3 is built from 14 residues. The germline CDR1 and CDR2 sequences are KGHSH and LQKENI. CDR3 sequence (DNA): TGTGCCAGCTCACTCCTGGACAGGGACACTGAAGCTTTCTTT. It translates to CASSLLDRDTEAFF. Full variable domain (rest looked up from reference TRBV18 and TRBJ1-1): NAGVMQNPRHLVRRRGQEARLRCSPMKGHSHVYWYRQLPEEGLKFMVYLQKENIIDESGMPKERFSAEFPKEGPSILRIQQVVRGDSAAYFCASSLLDRDTEAFFGQGTRLTVV.

The V call is TRBV6-2 or TRBV6-3, the J call TRBJ2-6, with a weak D call TRBD1 (6 bases). The CDR3 length is 16 residues. Germline loops: CDR1 MNHEY, CDR2 SVGEGT. V lost 2 bases and J lost 0, with 8 bases in between. CDR3 coding DNA: TGTGCCAGCAGTTACGGACAGATCTCTGGGGCCAACGTCCTGACTTTC. The encoded protein is CASSYGQISGANVLTF.

This chain's CDR3 is CAISESDRVISPLHF. The CDR3 DNA reads TGTGCCATCAGTGAGTCCGACAGGGTCATTTCACCCCTCCACTTT. The chain couples TRBV10-3 to TRBJ1-6; 7 bases are shared with TRBD1. Germline V gene data show CDR1 as ENHRY and CDR2 as SYGVKD. Trimming took 0 bases from V and 9 from J; bases not matched to a gene: 5. This CDR3 is 15 amino acids long.

The chain carries TRBV5-6 and TRBJ1-2, with TRBD1 as a possible D gene (6 bases). From germline, CDR1 is SGHDT and CDR2 YYEEEE. The ends were cut back, 2 bases at V and 2 bases at J, with 7 bases in the middle. CDR3 size: 13 residues. Here the CDR3 reads CASSFTGNYGYTF. CDR3 sequence (DNA): TGTGCCAGCAGCTTTACAGGGAACTATGGCTACACCTTC.

The gene calls are TRBV6-1 and TRBJ1-1, with no clear D. This CDR3 is built from 14 residues. Germline V CDR1 and CDR2: MNHNS, SASEGT. V lost 3 bases to trimming and J lost 1 base, with 9 bases between them. This CDR3 is CASSEISRNTEAFF. Here the CDR3 DNA reads TGTGCCAGCAGTGAGATTTCCCGGAACACTGAAGCTTTCTTT.

The sample holds one count of this clone. The rearrangement links TRBV9 to TRBJ2-7; 7 nucleotides agree with TRBD1. The CDR3 runs 15 residues. Germline V gene lookup returns CDR1 SGDLS and CDR2 YYNGEE. Trimming cost V 0 bases and J 0 bases; bases outside gene matches: 3. Here the CDR3 DNA reads TGTGCCAGCAGCGTAGAACAGGGGTCCTCCTACGAGCAGTACTTC. It specifies CASSVEQGSSYEQYF.

J is TRBJ2-7 and V is TRBV10-1, with 11 bases fitting TRBD1. The CDR3 length is 15 residues. The V segment lost 2 bases and the J segment 2 bases; nucleotides outside the gene matches: 2. Germline V gene data show CDR1 as WNHNN and CDR2 as SYGVQD (reference sequence). DNA for the CDR3: TGCGCCAGCAGTGAGATGGGACAGGGGGCCTACGAGCAGTACTTC. It translates to CASSEMGQGAYEQYF.

This sequence joins TRBV29-1 and TRBJ2-5; 14 bases are shared with TRBD2. The germline CDR1 and CDR2 sequences are SQVTM and ANQGSEA. CDR3 length: 15 residues. V shed 7 bases and J 0 bases; nucleotides not matched to a gene: 4. The CDR3 DNA reads TGCAGCGGTGGACTAGCGGGGGGACACCAAGAGACCCAGTACTTC. It codes for CSGGLAGGHQETQYF.

The chain is built from TRBV9 and TRBJ2-5, with TRBD1 matching 8 bases. Germline V lookup: CDR1 SGDLS, CDR2 YYNGEE. This CDR3 has 15 residues. V was clipped by 0 bases and J by 5 bases; unmatched bases: 6. The CDR3 DNA follows: TGTGCCAGCAGCGTAGGGAGAACAGGGGGGGAGACCCAGTACTTC. Residues: CASSVGRTGGETQYF.

V usage is TRBV6-1 and J usage is TRBJ1-3, with 8 bases fitting TRBD1. Losses at the gene ends were 4 bases for V and 0 bases for J; bases not matched to a gene: 5. CDR1 MNHNS and CDR2 SASEGT come from the germline V gene. This CDR3 contains 16 residues. CDR3 protein: CASSGGQALSGNTIYF. CDR3 sequence (DNA): TGTGCCAGCAGTGGGGGACAGGCCCTCTCTGGAAACACCATATATTTT.

J is TRBJ1-1 and V is TRBV20-1; unclear D gene. Germline V gene data show CDR1 as DFQATT and CDR2 as SNEGSKA (reference sequence). Trimming left V 3 bases short and J 4 bases short, with 3 bases between. The CDR3 is 10 residues long. The CDR3 nucleotides read TGCAGTGCTAGGTTCACTGAAGCTTTCTTT. Translated: CSARFTEAFF.

The chain uses TRBV25-1 and TRBJ1-5, with 8 bases fitting TRBD1. Germline loops: CDR1 MGHDK, CDR2 SYGVNS. The V and J ends lost 10 bases and 0 bases, in that order; junction bases with no gene match: 8. The CDR3 consists of 15 residues. CDR3 loop: CATSQGAYSNQPQHF. In nucleotides, the CDR3 is TGTGCCACGAGTCAGGGGGCGTATAGCAATCAGCCCCAGCATTTT.

The J gene is TRBJ1-2, the V gene TRBV6-5; 9 bases are a match to TRBD1. The germline CDR1 and CDR2 sequences are MNHEY and SVGAGI. The CDR3 is 15 residues long. After removal of 2 bases from V and 8 bases from J, the junction contained 9 bases not matched to a gene. The CDR3 DNA sequence: TGTGCCAGCAGTTACAGGACAGGGGTCCAGGGAGGCTACACCTTC. Translation gives CASSYRTGVQGGYTF.

The V and J genes are TRBV6-2 or TRBV6-3 and TRBJ1-6; D call uncertain. V was trimmed by 0 bases and J by 5 bases, leaving 11 bases between them. Germline CDR1 MNHEY, CDR2 SVGEGT. The CDR3 consists of 16 residues. The CDR3 protein is CASSYSTRGNNSPLHF. The CDR3 DNA is TGTGCCAGCAGTTACTCGACGCGGGGAAATAATTCACCCCTCCACTTT.

This chain connects TRBV13 to TRBJ1-4; 11 bases are shared with TRBD1. The ends lost 7 bases at V and 8 bases at J; junction bases unmatched: 3. CDR3 length: 13 residues. CDR1 and CDR2 from the germline V gene are PRHDT and FYEKMQ (reference sequence). CDR3 protein: CASKGQGDEKLFF. The DNA for the CDR3 is TGTGCCAGCAAGGGACAGGGGGACGAAAAACTGTTTTTT.

V gene TRBV13 combines with J gene TRBJ2-3; 13 positions agree with TRBD2. The trim removed 5 bases at V and 4 bases at J, leaving 3 bases unmatched. The germline V gene has CDR1 PRHDT and CDR2 FYEKMQ (reference sequence). The CDR3 is 15 residues long. The CDR3 nucleotides are TGTGCCAGCAGCACTAGCGGGGGGGGGTCAGATACGCAGTATTTT. Its protein product is CASSTSGGGSDTQYF.

This chain joins TRBV2 and TRBJ2-7; 7 bases match TRBD2. Per the germline V gene, CDR1 is SNHLY and CDR2 is FYNNEI. This CDR3 has 14 residues. With 8 bases clipped from V and 2 bases from J, the junction kept 9 bases outside the gene matches. This CDR3 reads CASVRVAGTYEQYF. The CDR3, as DNA: TGTGCCAGCGTACGAGTAGCGGGTACCTACGAGCAGTACTTC.

The V call is TRBV15, the J call TRBJ2-7, with D possibly matching TRBD2 (6 bases). The CDR3 is 15 residues long. Germline V lookup: CDR1 LNHNV, CDR2 YYDKDF (reference sequence). The ends were cut back, 5 bases at V and 0 bases at J, with 14 bases in the middle. CDR3 region: CATSPRLGSSYEQYF. CDR3 in DNA: TGTGCCACCAGCCCCCGACTAGGGAGCTCCTACGAGCAGTACTTC.

This rearrangement joins TRBV7-6 to TRBJ2-1; TRBD2 matches at 9 bases. After removal of 0 bases from V and 4 bases from J, the junction contained 7 bases not matched to a gene. Germline CDR1 reads SGHVS; CDR2 reads FNYEAQ. The CDR3 is 17 amino acids. The CDR3 loop is CASSLAYSSGMYNEQFF. The DNA of the CDR3 is TGTGCCAGCAGCTTAGCGTATTCTAGCGGGATGTACAATGAGCAGTTCTTC.

The V gene is TRBV4-2, the J gene TRBJ2-3; 11 bases agree with TRBD2. Unmatched junction bases numbered 1, after V lost 2 bases and J lost 0 bases. In germline, CDR1 is LGHNA, CDR2 YNFKEQ. There are 16 residues in the CDR3. The chain's CDR3 is CASSQLAGGSTDTQYF. The CDR3, as DNA: TGTGCCAGCAGCCAACTAGCGGGAGGCAGCACAGATACGCAGTATTTT.